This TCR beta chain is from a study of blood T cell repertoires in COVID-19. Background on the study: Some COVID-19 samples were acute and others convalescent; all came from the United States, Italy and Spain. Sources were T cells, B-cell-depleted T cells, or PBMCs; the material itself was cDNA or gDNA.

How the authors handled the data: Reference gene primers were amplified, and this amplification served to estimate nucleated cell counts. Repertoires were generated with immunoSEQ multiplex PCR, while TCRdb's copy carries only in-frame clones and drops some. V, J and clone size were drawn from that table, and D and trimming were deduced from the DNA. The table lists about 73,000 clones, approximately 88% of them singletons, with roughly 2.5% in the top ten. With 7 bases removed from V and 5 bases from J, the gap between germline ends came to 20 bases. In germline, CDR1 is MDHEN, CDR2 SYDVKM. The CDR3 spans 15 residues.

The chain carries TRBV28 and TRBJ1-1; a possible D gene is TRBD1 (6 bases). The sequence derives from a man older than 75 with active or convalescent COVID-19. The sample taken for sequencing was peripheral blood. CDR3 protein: CASTEGGARSTEAFF. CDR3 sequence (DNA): TGTGCCAGCACCGAAGGGGGGGCGCGAAGTACTGAAGCTTTCTTT.